Each of the 32 T cell receptor beta chains below was sequenced from the same sample in a study of PD-1 blockade in mismatch repair-deficient tumors (dated by TCRdb to about 2017). The time point label, as the study defines it: peripheral blood before pembrolizumab. Receptors were amplified or captured by the immunoSEQ multiplex PCR assay. The immuneACCESS repertoire file appears here via TCRdb, limited to in-frame rearrangements. These files lack a portion of the clones; in checked studies, under half of the deficit traces to unresolved V genes, and the cause of the others is not known. Across this sample there are roughly 16,000 clones, with about four fifths seen only once. Of the sample, around 17% is held by the ten largest clones. The specimen comprised PBMCs, sampled before pembrolizumab treatment. The receptor set was obtained from an adult with mismatch repair-deficient cancer.

The chain has TRBV7-2 and TRBJ2-2; 8 bases fit TRBD2. This CDR3 contains 15 residues. From germline, CDR1 is SGHTA and CDR2 FQGNSA. J gave up 8 bases and V 5 bases, and 10 bases lay outside the gene matches. The CDR3 DNA follows: TGTGCCAGCAGCCCAGGGTTTACGGGAGGGGGGGAGCTGTTTTTT. Translated: CASSPGFTGGGELFF.

The genes are TRBV5-8 and TRBJ1-5; the D is unclear. Deletions cut 0 bases from V and 2 bases from J, with 12 bases between. CDR3 size: 16 residues. The germline gives CDR1 SGHTS, CDR2 YDEGEE. CDR3 sequence: CASSLGTFRGNQPQHF. The CDR3 region has the DNA TGTGCCAGCAGCTTGGGTACCTTTAGGGGCAATCAGCCCCAGCATTTT.

The V call is TRBV30, the J call TRBJ1-3, with D hard to call. There are 14 residues in the CDR3. V was cut by 4 bases and J by 0 bases, with 10 bases left in between. CDR1 is GTSNPN and CDR2 is SVGIG in the germline V gene (reference sequence). In DNA, the CDR3 is TGTGCCTGGAACCGACACCACTCTGGAAACACCATATATTTT. Its protein is CAWNRHHSGNTIYF.

The chain is built from TRBV6-1 and TRBJ2-7; 7 positions agree with TRBD1. Germline V CDR1 and CDR2: MNHNS, SASEGT. The CDR3 length is 12 residues. V trimming: 6 bases; J trimming: 4 bases; junction bases outside the gene matches: 3. CDR3 protein: CASSRDSYEQYF. The DNA for the CDR3 is TGTGCCAGCAGCAGGGACAGTTACGAGCAGTACTTC.

This rearrangement joins TRBV21-1 to TRBJ1-2; TRBD1 is the table's D call and was not checked against the DNA. TRBV21-1 corresponds to a pseudogene. The CDR3 totals 15 residues. The CDR3 nucleotides read TGTGCCAGCAGCATGTCCCACAGAACTAACTATGGCTACACCTTC. Translated: CASSMSHRTNYGYTF.

This clone has a handful of counts. This chain uses TRBV28 with TRBJ2-7; a weak D match, TRBD1 (6 bases). This CDR3 contains 13 residues. Germline loops: CDR1 MDHEN, CDR2 SYDVKM. The germline V and J ends were trimmed by 6 bases and 3 bases, with 12 bases remaining between them. This CDR3 is CASSAGQLYEQYF. The CDR3, as DNA: TGTGCCAGCAGCGCCGGACAGCTCTACGAGCAGTACTTC.

This clone has a handful of counts. The chain joins TRBV9 to TRBJ2-1; a possible D gene is TRBD2 (5 bases). The germline CDR1 and CDR2 sequences are SGDLS and YYNGEE. Trimming stripped 0 bases from V and 6 bases from J, with 19 bases between. This CDR3 is 17 amino acids long. In DNA form, the CDR3 reads TGTGCCAGCAGCGTAGCAACGACTACTGGGGTAGGCAATGAGCAGTTCTTC. This encodes CASSVATTTGVGNEQFF. Full variable domain (remainder filled in from reference TRBV9 and TRBJ2-1): DSGVTQTPKHLITATGQRVTLRCSPRSGDLSVYWYQQSLDQGLQFLIQYYNGEERAKGNILERFSAQQFPDLHSELNLSSLELGDSALYFCASSVATTTGVGNEQFFGPGTRLTVL.

About this clone itself: A junction boundary mismatches the germline segment, possibly from a read error. The V call is TRBV6-6, the J call TRBJ1-2; D gene ambiguous. Germline assignment: CDR1 MNHNY and CDR2 SVGAGI (reference sequence). The CDR3 has 13 residues. CDR3 loop: CASSYPGNYGYTF. The CDR3 DNA is TGTGCCAGCAGTTATCCGGGCAACTACGGCTACACCTTC.

In its sample, this clone was seen once. The gene calls are TRBV5-6 and TRBJ2-2; 9 bases are shared with TRBD2. CDR3 length equals 16 residues. V was clipped by 0 bases and J by 0 bases; unmatched bases: 0. Germline CDR1 SGHDT, CDR2 YYEEEE. CDR3 region: CASSLGLAANTGELFF. For the CDR3, the DNA is TGTGCCAGCAGCTTGGGACTAGCGGCGAACACCGGGGAGCTGTTTTTT.

The chain combines TRBV11-1 with TRBJ1-1; D gene ambiguous. The CDR3 is 15 amino acids. Germline V gives CDR1 SGHAT, CDR2 FQDESV (reference sequence). V gave up 3 bases and J gave up 3 bases, with 14 bases separating them. CDR3 protein: CASSFVQSRDTEAFF. CDR3 in DNA: TGTGCCAGCAGCTTCGTACAAAGTCGGGACACTGAAGCTTTCTTT.

The chain joins TRBV10-3 to TRBJ2-3, with 12 bases that match TRBD2. The CDR3 totals 15 residues. With V trimmed by 6 bases and J by 6 bases, 7 bases remained unmatched. Germline V gene sequence: CDR1 ENHRY, CDR2 SYGVKD. The CDR3 DNA follows: TGTGCCATCAGAAGGACTAGCGGGACCGGGGATACGCAGTATTTT. Translated: CAIRRTSGTGDTQYF.

The chain couples TRBV20-1 to TRBJ2-7; D ambiguous. The CDR3 has 11 amino acids. The germline V gene encodes CDR1 DFQATT and CDR2 SNEGSKA (reference sequence). Trimming pared 1 base from V and 1 base from J, leaving 2 bases between. The CDR3: CSARGSYEQYF. The CDR3 DNA follows: TGCAGTGCTAGAGGGTCCTACGAGCAGTACTTC.

The chain joins TRBV6-1 to TRBJ1-2; D unresolved. Trimming cost V 6 bases and J 3 bases, with 8 bases left between them. CDR1 is MNHNS, CDR2 SASEGT, per germline. This CDR3 contains 12 residues. The CDR3 DNA is TGTGCCAGCAGAGCTACCTACTATGGCTACACCTTC. It specifies CASRATYYGYTF.

This clone was counted a single time. This chain uses TRBV18 with TRBJ1-1; D is possibly TRBD1 (6 bases). The germline V gene has CDR1 KGHSH and CDR2 LQKENI. The CDR3 extends over 15 amino acids. Trimming removed 6 bases from V and 3 bases from J, with 17 bases in between. The CDR3 nucleotides are TGTGCCAGCTCCCTCACACAGACAGGCTACACTGAAGCTTTCTTT. It yields the protein CASSLTQTGYTEAFF.

CDR3 loop: CASSDGGNYGYTF. CDR3 nucleotide sequence: TGTGCCAGCAGTGATGGGGGGAACTATGGCTACACCTTC. The chain uses TRBV2 and TRBJ1-2; possible D gene TRBD1, 5 bases. Trimming stripped 3 bases from V and 2 bases from J, with 7 bases between. The germline V gene encodes CDR1 SNHLY and CDR2 FYNNEI. The CDR3 has 13 amino acids.

The chain joins TRBV11-2 to TRBJ2-1; TRBD2 matches at 7 bases. Germline lookup yields CDR1 SGHAT and CDR2 FQNNGV. The CDR3 consists of 17 residues. After removal of 5 bases from V and 3 bases from J, the junction contained 13 bases not matched to a gene. CDR3 loop: CASSPGPRTGGYNEQFF. DNA for the CDR3: TGTGCCAGCAGCCCAGGTCCGCGAACGGGAGGCTACAATGAGCAGTTCTTC. The variable domain in full, with the rest retrieved from reference TRBV11-2 and TRBJ2-1, is EAGVAQSPRYKIIEKRQSVAFWCNPISGHATLYWYQQILGQGPKLLIQFQNNGVVDDSQLPKDRFSAERLKGVDSTLKIQPAKLEDSAVYLCASSPGPRTGGYNEQFFGPGTRLTVL.

This chain uses TRBV12-5 with TRBJ2-7; D is perhaps TRBD1 or TRBD2 (5 bases each). V was shortened by 6 bases and J by 6 bases, with 18 bases between the two germline ends. CDR1 and CDR2 from the germline V gene are LGHNT and FRNRAP. The CDR3 contains 14 residues. The CDR3 region is CASGPGTQEREQYF. The CDR3 region has the DNA TGTGCTAGTGGCCCCGGGACCCAAGAACGCGAGCAGTACTTC.

The chain links TRBV28 to TRBJ1-5, with D maybe TRBD1 (5 bases). Germline lookup yields CDR1 MDHEN and CDR2 SYDVKM. Trimming took 6 bases from V and 0 from J, leaving 24 bases between them. The CDR3 totals 19 residues. The CDR3 DNA reads as TGTGCCAGCAGCCCCGACCGGGACTCCTGGGGCTATAGCAATCAGCCCCAGCATTTT. Its translation: CASSPDRDSWGYSNQPQHF.

The rearrangement links TRBV7-2 to TRBJ2-5; D gene unclear. This CDR3 region has 13 residues. Germline lookup yields CDR1 SGHTA and CDR2 FQGNSA. With 1 base removed from V and 3 bases from J, the gap between germline ends came to 6 bases. The CDR3 spells CASSLGEEETQYF. CDR3 nucleotides: TGTGCCAGCAGCTTAGGAGAAGAAGAGACCCAGTACTTC.

This chain joins TRBV6-4 and TRBJ1-4, with 10 positions matching TRBD1. This CDR3 comprises 17 residues. Germline values: CDR1 MRHNA, CDR2 SNTAGT. Losses at the gene ends were 2 bases for V and 8 bases for J; bases not matched to a gene: 11. The CDR3: CASSDGGLGTGEEKLFF. CDR3 coding DNA: TGTGCCAGCAGTGACGGTGGGCTGGGGACAGGGGAAGAAAAACTGTTTTTT.

The chain uses TRBV14 and TRBJ2-1; D gene uncertain. The germline V and J ends were trimmed by 4 bases and 5 bases, with 6 bases remaining between them. Germline assignment: CDR1 SGHDN and CDR2 FVKESK. There are 12 residues in the CDR3. The CDR3 DNA sequence: TGTGCCAGCAGCCTATCTCACAATGAGCAGTTCTTC. Its translation is CASSLSHNEQFF.

This sequence joins TRBV15 and TRBJ2-2; D remains unclear. The CDR3 has 15 residues. The V gene's germline CDR1 is LNHNV and CDR2 YYDKDF (reference sequence). The V end lost 0 bases, the J end lost 2 bases, and 7 bases lay between the germline ends. As DNA, the CDR3 is TGTGCCACCAGCAGAGATCACACCAACACCGGGGAGCTGTTTTTT. Protein sequence: CATSRDHTNTGELFF.

This chain connects TRBV14 to TRBJ2-7; TRBD2 matches at 7 bases. The CDR3 is 18 amino acids. J gave up 3 bases and V 0 bases, and 14 bases lay outside the gene matches. CDR1 and CDR2 (germline): SGHDN, FVKESK. CDR3 coding DNA: TGTGCCAGCAGCCAAGATAGACCCAGCGGGACTTACATCTACGAGCAGTACTTC. This codes for CASSQDRPSGTYIYEQYF.

V usage is TRBV14 and J usage is TRBJ2-5, with TRBD2 identical over 7 bases. V shed 7 bases and J 2 bases; nucleotides not matched to a gene: 16. Germline V gives CDR1 SGHDN, CDR2 FVKESK. This CDR3 has 17 residues. The CDR3 reads CASNSRWTREIQETQYF. The CDR3 DNA reads TGTGCCAGCAACTCCCGCTGGACTAGGGAAATACAAGAGACCCAGTACTTC.

J is TRBJ2-3 and V is TRBV4-1; 9 bases line up with TRBD2. Per the germline V gene, CDR1 is MGHRA and CDR2 is YSYEKL. Trimming cost V 0 bases and J 0 bases; bases outside gene matches: 4. The CDR3 runs 17 residues. In nucleotides, the CDR3 is TGCGCCAGCAGCCAAGATATCACTAGCGGGAGCACAGATACGCAGTATTTT. Translated: CASSQDITSGSTDTQYF.

This chain connects TRBV27 to TRBJ2-5; no definite D call. CDR3 size: 14 residues. Germline CDR1 reads MNHEY; CDR2 reads SMNVEV (reference sequence). The ends were cut back, 5 bases at V and 2 bases at J, with 12 bases in the middle. DNA for the CDR3: TGTGCCAGCAGTCTGGACGGAGCGCAAGAGACCCAGTACTTC. Translation gives CASSLDGAQETQYF.

The genes are TRBV5-6 and TRBJ1-2; possibly TRBD1 for D (6 bases). Germline loops: CDR1 SGHDT, CDR2 YYEEEE. This CDR3 spans 15 amino acids. Trimming took 0 bases from V and 5 from J, leaving 14 bases between them. The CDR3 spells CASSLGGGRGYGYTF. CDR3 nucleotide sequence: TGTGCCAGCAGCTTGGGAGGGGGAAGAGGATATGGCTACACCTTC. Full variable domain (remainder filled in from reference TRBV5-6 and TRBJ1-2): DAGVTQSPTHLIKTRGQQVTLRCSPKSGHDTVSWYQQALGQGPQFIFQYYEEEERQRGNFPDRFSGHQFPNYSSELNVNALLLGDSALYLCASSLGGGRGYGYTFGSGTRLTVV.

This clone has just a few counts. The rearrangement uses TRBV30 and TRBJ2-3, with 9 bases fitting TRBD1. The germline CDR1 and CDR2 sequences are GTSNPN and SVGIG (reference sequence). This CDR3 contains 16 residues. The J segment lost 6 bases and the V segment lost 1 base, leaving 11 bases of the junction unmatched. The CDR3 DNA reads TGTGCCTGGAGTGATTATAGGACAGGGGTCATGGATACGCAGTATTTT. It specifies CAWSDYRTGVMDTQYF.

V gene TRBV5-1 combines with J gene TRBJ2-5; TRBD1 is a possible D gene (8 bases). The CDR3 length is 14 residues. The V end lost 5 bases, the J end lost 5 bases, and 16 bases lay between the germline ends. The germline V gene encodes CDR1 SGHRS and CDR2 YFSETQ. The CDR3 loop reads CASRIGQGGETQYF. In DNA, the CDR3 is TGCGCCAGCAGGATTGGACAGGGAGGGGAGACCCAGTACTTC.

The chain is built from TRBV11-3 and TRBJ1-1; 7 bases are shared with TRBD1. This CDR3 contains 13 residues. The germline gives CDR1 SGHNT, CDR2 YENEEA. Unmatched junction bases numbered 3, after V lost 2 bases and J lost 6 bases. CDR3 DNA: TGTGCCAGCAGCTTACGAGGGGGCGCTGAAGCTTTCTTT. This translates into CASSLRGGAEAFF. Supplemented by reference TRBV11-3 and TRBJ1-1, the full variable domain reads EAGVVQSPRYKIIEKKQPVAFWCNPISGHNTLYWYLQNLGQGPELLIRYENEEAVDDSQLPKDRFSAERLKGVDSTLKIQPAELGDSAVYLCASSLRGGAEAFFGQGTRLTVV.

This chain joins TRBV25-1 and TRBJ2-6, with D perhaps TRBD1 (5 bases). The CDR3 sequence is 18 residues long. With 4 bases removed from V and 0 bases from J, the gap between germline ends came to 16 bases. Germline CDR1 is MGHDK and CDR2 is SYGVNS. CDR3 region: CASSGGSTANSGANVLTF. CDR3 coding DNA: TGTGCCAGCAGTGGGGGCTCGACAGCCAACTCTGGGGCCAACGTCCTGACTTTC.

The chain has TRBV18 and TRBJ1-6; D possibly corresponds to TRBD1 (6 bases). Germline assignment: CDR1 KGHSH and CDR2 LQKENI. Trimming took 5 bases from V and 8 from J, leaving 7 bases between them. The CDR3 loop spans 12 amino acids. The CDR3: CASSAGDSPLHF. In DNA, the CDR3 is TGTGCCAGCTCAGCAGGGGATTCACCCCTCCACTTT.